Below are 5 T cell receptor beta chains sequenced from a single sample in a study of CD8+CD57+ T cells in acquired aplastic anemia. The study profiled TCR beta VDJ and CDR3 using genomic DNA as template. TCRdb re-derived calls from the reads in MiXCR, one entry per CDR3 protein. The sample lists around 400,000 distinct CDR3 sequences, around 68% occurring once. Sequenced material: sorted CD4+, CD8+, or CD8+CD57+ T cells (not recorded which) from PBMCs. The receptors stem from a human donor in good health, serving as a control.

This clonotype has a handful of counts. The gene calls are TRBV12-3 or TRBV12-4 and TRBJ1-1; 7 nucleotides line up with TRBD1. The J segment lost 4 bases and the V segment lost 6 bases, leaving 11 bases of the junction unmatched. This CDR3 has 15 amino acids. In nucleotides, the CDR3 is TGTGCCAGCAGGCCGGGGACAGAGCTAGCCACTGAAGCTTTCTTT. Its translation: CASRPGTELATEAFF.

Of note for this clonotype: Its ends do not fully match the called genes, so a read error is possible. The V call is TRBV29-1, the J call TRBJ2-3; D call uncertain. Germline V gene data show CDR1 as SQVTM and CDR2 as ANQGSEA. This CDR3 has 12 amino acids. The CDR3 loop is CSTRTEADTHTF. CDR3 bases: TGCAGCACACGCACCGAGGCCGATACCCACACCTTC.

The J gene is TRBJ1-1, the V gene TRBV7-2; 8 bases are a match to TRBD1. The CDR3 sequence is 15 residues long. CDR1 is SGHTA, CDR2 FQGNSA, per germline. The V segment lost 3 bases and the J segment 14 bases; nucleotides outside the gene matches: 17. Here the CDR3 DNA reads TGTGCCAGCAGCTTGACAGGGGACTCCTACGAGCAGTACTTCTTT. Translating it yields CASSLTGDSYEQYFF.

This sequence joins TRBV7-6 and TRBJ2-7; 7 positions agree with TRBD2. From germline, CDR1 is SGHVS and CDR2 FNYEAQ. Trimming at V came to 4 bases and at J to 3 bases, leaving 15 bases not matched to a gene. This CDR3 comprises 17 residues. The CDR3 spells CASSCPAPGRGIYEQYF. CDR3 in DNA: TGTGCCAGCAGCTGCCCAGCGCCAGGGCGGGGGATCTACGAGCAGTACTTC.

The genes are TRBV12-5 and TRBJ1-6; 8 bases are a match to TRBD1. V lost 8 bases, J lost 9 bases, and 9 bases stayed unmatched. Germline-derived CDR1 and CDR2 are LGHNT and FRNRAP. The CDR3 sequence is 14 residues long. CDR3 DNA sequence: TGTGCTAGTAAACTAGCGGGACAGGTTTCACCCCTCCACTTT. Translating it yields CASKLAGQVSPLHF.